This TCR beta chain was identified in a study of response to subunit inactivated influenza vaccine. Germline-derived CDR1 and CDR2 are MNHEY and SVGEGT. Trimming took 2 bases from V and 0 from J, leaving 11 bases between them. This CDR3 is built from 16 residues. Each CDR3 protein is one row after TCRdb ran MiXCR on the RT-PCR reads. The sample yields fewer than 600,000 distinct CDR3 sequences, approximately 7.3% seen once. This clonotype showed up just a few times. Its antigen remains unidentified. Study-wide findings and caveats: Only a handful of new T cells, the authors suggested, are recruited with each seasonal influenza vaccination.

The V and J genes are TRBV6-2 or TRBV6-3 and TRBJ1-5, with D unresolved. Material: PBMCs from blood, obtained approximately 25 months after vaccination. This TCR came from a man aged 50-75 years who received an inactivated influenza vaccine. The DNA of the CDR3 is TGTGCCAGCAGTTACCTGACTTTGGATAGCAATCAGCCCCAGCATTTT. This codes for CASSYLTLDSNQPQHF.